Listed below are T cell receptor beta chains from one sample, sequenced in a study of OX40 agonist ivuxolimab in advanced cancers. Repertoires were generated with immunoSEQ multiplex PCR, while TCRdb's copy carries only in-frame clones and drops some. The sample consists of about 43,000 clones, around 88% of them appearing once. Here the sequenced sample was CD4+ or CD8+ T cells sorted from blood, taken in a trial of the OX40 agonist ivuxolimab. These receptors all stem from an adult with an advanced solid tumor such as melanoma, head and neck, liver or kidney cancer. Both conserved end residues are part of each CDR3. A D gene is named only where the DNA matches it firmly. The size entry is marked missing in some rows and otherwise reads once, few, many or a size class.

d_gene,v_gene,j_gene,abundance,CDR3nt,CDR3aa
TRBD1,TRBV19,TRBJ1-1,.,TGTGCCAGTAGTAGATCGGGGACAGGGCACACTGAAGCTTTCTTT,CASSRSGTGHTEAFF
.,TRBV19,TRBJ2-3,.,TGTGCCAGTACCCCCGGGGGTATGCAGTATTTT,CASTPGGMQYF
TRBD1,TRBV18,TRBJ1-6,.,TGTGCCAGCTCATCGACAGGGGAGGATTCACCCCTCCACTTT,CASSSTGEDSPLHF
.,TRBV7-9,TRBJ1-1,.,TGTGCCAGCAGCTTATTGGGGACTGAAGCTTTCTTT,CASSLLGTEAFF
.,TRBV7-8,TRBJ2-7,.,TGTGCCAGCAGCTTAGTCAGGGAGCTATCCTACGAGCAGTACTTC,CASSLVRELSYEQYF
TRBD1,TRBV29-1,TRBJ1-2,.,TGCAGCGCACTGACAGGGTTCGGCTACACCTTC,CSALTGFGYTF
TRBD1,TRBV28,TRBJ1-1,.,TGTGCCAGCGGGACAGGGGTTGCCACTGAAGCTTTCTTT,CASGTGVATEAFF
TRBD1,TRBV27,TRBJ2-5,.,TGTGCCAGCAGTTTCCGGGAAGGGGGCGTGGAGACCCAGTACTTC,CASSFREGGVETQYF
.,TRBV6-5,TRBJ2-1,.,TGTGCCACCAGCCAGGGGAATGAGCAGTTCTTC,CATSQGNEQFF
TRBD1,TRBV27,TRBJ2-1,.,TGTGCCAGCAGCCTAAGGACAGGGTTCAATGAGCAGTTCTTC,CASSLRTGFNEQFF
.,TRBV5-1,TRBJ2-1,few,TGCGCCAGCAGCCTCGGGTTTGGACTTACGAATGAGCAGTTCTTC,CASSLGFGLTNEQFF
.,TRBV7-6,TRBJ2-1,.,TGTGCCAGCAGTCTCGGGACTCCCATCGAGCAGTTCTTC,CASSLGTPIEQFF
.,TRBV7-6,TRBJ2-7,.,TGTGCCAGCAGCTTATATTCCTCCTACGAGCAGTACTTC,CASSLYSSYEQYF
.,TRBV6-4,TRBJ2-1,.,TGTGCCAGCAGTGACTGGGGACCTAGCAATGAGCAGTTCTTC,CASSDWGPSNEQFF
.,TRBV19,TRBJ2-1,.,TGTGCCAGTAGTATAGTGGGGACCCCCTACAATGAGCAGTTCTTC,CASSIVGTPYNEQFF
.,TRBV27,TRBJ2-7,.,TGTGCCAGCGGGGTTCACGAGCAGTACTTC,CASGVHEQYF
.,TRBV27,TRBJ1-1,.,TGTGCCAGCAGTTTATACCCACCGGTGGGCACTGAAGCTTTCTTT,CASSLYPPVGTEAFF
TRBD1,TRBV2,TRBJ1-2,.,TGTGCCAGCAGTGTTACAGGGGGCAGCTATGGCTACACCTTC,CASSVTGGSYGYTF
.,TRBV13,TRBJ2-1,.,TGTGCCAGCAAATCTAAGTCGGGGTCCTACAATGAGCAGTTCTTC,CASKSKSGSYNEQFF
TRBD2,TRBV27,TRBJ2-3,.,TGTGCCAGCAGTTTAAGGGCTAGCGGAGCCACAGATACGCAGTATTTT,CASSLRASGATDTQYF
.,TRBV5-5,TRBJ1-1,.,TGTGCCAGCAGCTTAGGGGGAGGCACTGAAGCTTTCTTT,CASSLGGGTEAFF
TRBD1,TRBV13,TRBJ2-5,.,TGTGCCAGCAGCTCGGGACAGGGGGAAGAGACCCAGTACTTC,CASSSGQGEETQYF
.,TRBV5-6,TRBJ1-5,.,TGTGCCAGCAGCTCTGACAGGAGTGAGGGCAATCAGCCCCAGCATTTT,CASSSDRSEGNQPQHF
TRBD1,TRBV4-1,TRBJ1-5,once,TGCGCCAGCAGCCAAGAACCGACAGGGGCCGGATTCAATCAGCCCCAGCATTTT,CASSQEPTGAGFNQPQHF
TRBD1,TRBV7-7,TRBJ2-3,.,TGTGCCAGCAGTCTGTTCCCGACAGGGATGGGCGATACGCAGTATTTT,CASSLFPTGMGDTQYF
.,TRBV19,TRBJ1-1,.,TGTGCCAGTAGTATAGGGACTGAAGCTTTCTTT,CASSIGTEAFF
TRBD1,TRBV5-6,TRBJ2-7,.,TGTGCCAGCAGCTTCGGGACAGTCTACGAGCAGTACTTC,CASSFGTVYEQYF
.,TRBV12-1,TRBJ1-1,.,TGTGCCAGCAGCTTTGATTTCGGGGGTAGTAACACTGAAGCTTTCTTT,CASSFDFGGSNTEAFF
TRBD1,TRBV5-1,TRBJ2-2,.,TGCGCCAGCAGCGACGGACAGGACACCGGGGAGCTGTTTTTT,CASSDGQDTGELFF
.,TRBV7-9,TRBJ1-4,.,TGTGCCAGCAGCTCGGCCCCCGATCGGGCAGGCACTAATGAAAAACTGTTTTTT,CASSSAPDRAGTNEKLFF
TRBD2,TRBV19,TRBJ2-5,.,TGTGCCAGTAGTATATCCTCCTGGACTAGCGGGAGCGGGGAGACCCAGTACTTC,CASSISSWTSGSGETQYF
.,TRBV14,TRBJ1-4,.,TGTGCCAGCAGCCAGACACGGGACGTAATTGCAACTAATGAAAAACTGTTTTTT,CASSQTRDVIATNEKLFF
.,TRBV10-1,TRBJ2-6,.,TGCGCCAGCAGTATAGTACCCGCACAAAGTCGGGCCAACGTCCTGACTTTC,CASSIVPAQSRANVLTF
.,TRBV9,TRBJ2-3,.,TGTGCCAGCAGCGGCTCTAGTGGACGCACAGATACGCAGTATTTT,CASSGSSGRTDTQYF
.,TRBV5-5,TRBJ1-1,.,TGTGCCAGCAGCTTCGCCCCATTGGCCTTGAACACTGAAGCTTTCTTT,CASSFAPLALNTEAFF
.,TRBV4-1,TRBJ1-1,.,TGCGCCAGCAGCCAAGGGGGGACGGAGGGCACTGAAGCTTTCTTT,CASSQGGTEGTEAFF
.,TRBV2,TRBJ2-5,.,TGTGCCAGCCGATTGGTAGAGACCCAGTACTTC,CASRLVETQYF
.,TRBV19,TRBJ1-1,few,TGTGCCAGTACCTGGACGGAATACACTGAAGCTTTCTTT,CASTWTEYTEAFF
TRBD1,TRBV6-1,TRBJ2-7,.,TGTGCCAGCAGTGACGGGACAGCTATCTCCTACGAGCAGTACTTC,CASSDGTAISYEQYF
.,TRBV11-3,TRBJ2-5,.,TGTGCCAGCAGCTTGCGGGGGCGAGAGACCCAGTACTTC,CASSLRGRETQYF
.,TRBV2,TRBJ2-7,.,TGTGCCACCACGCTACGGGATGGGTCCTACGAGCAGTACTTC,CATTLRDGSYEQYF
.,TRBV11-3,TRBJ2-2,.,TGTGCCAGCAGCTCCATGTCCGGGGAGCTGTTTTTT,CASSSMSGELFF
.,TRBV30,TRBJ2-7,.,TGTGCCTGGAGTGTGGTAAGTTACGAGCAGTACTTC,CAWSVVSYEQYF
.,TRBV28,TRBJ1-1,.,TGTGCCAGCCGTATTATTGGGGCGGGCACTGAAGCTTTCTTT,CASRIIGAGTEAFF
TRBD2,TRBV6-5,TRBJ2-1,.,TGTGCCAGCAGTTCTCATAGCGGGAATGAGCAGTTCTTC,CASSSHSGNEQFF